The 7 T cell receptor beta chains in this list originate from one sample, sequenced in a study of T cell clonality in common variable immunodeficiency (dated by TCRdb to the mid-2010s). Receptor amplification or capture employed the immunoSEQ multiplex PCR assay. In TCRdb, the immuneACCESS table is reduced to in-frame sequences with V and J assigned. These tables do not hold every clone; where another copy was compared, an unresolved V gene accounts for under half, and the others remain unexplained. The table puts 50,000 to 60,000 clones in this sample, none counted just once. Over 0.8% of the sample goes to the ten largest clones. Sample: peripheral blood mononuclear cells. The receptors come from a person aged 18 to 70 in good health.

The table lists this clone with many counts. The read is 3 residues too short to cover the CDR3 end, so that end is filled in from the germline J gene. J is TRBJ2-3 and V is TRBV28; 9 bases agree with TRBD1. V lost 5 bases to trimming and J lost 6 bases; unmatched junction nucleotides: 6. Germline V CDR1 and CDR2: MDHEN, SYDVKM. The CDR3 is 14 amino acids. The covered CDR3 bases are TGTGCCAGCAGTCCTCGGGACAGGGTGGATACG. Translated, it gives CASSPRDRVDT. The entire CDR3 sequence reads CASSPRDRVDTQYF. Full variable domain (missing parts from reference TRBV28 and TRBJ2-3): DVKVTQSSRYLVKRTGEKVFLECVQDMDHENMFWYRQDPGLGLRLIYFSYDVKMKEKGDIPEGYSVSREKKERFSLILESASTNQTSMYLCASSPRDRVDTQYFGPGTRLTVL.

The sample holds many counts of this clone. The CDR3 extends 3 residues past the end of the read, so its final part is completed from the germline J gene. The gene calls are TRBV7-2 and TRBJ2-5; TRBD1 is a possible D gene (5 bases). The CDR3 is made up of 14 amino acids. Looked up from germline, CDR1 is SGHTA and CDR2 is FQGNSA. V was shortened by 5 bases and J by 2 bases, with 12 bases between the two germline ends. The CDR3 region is CASSQQAGQETQYF. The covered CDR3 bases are TGTGCCAGCAGCCAACAGGCAGGGCAAGAGACC.

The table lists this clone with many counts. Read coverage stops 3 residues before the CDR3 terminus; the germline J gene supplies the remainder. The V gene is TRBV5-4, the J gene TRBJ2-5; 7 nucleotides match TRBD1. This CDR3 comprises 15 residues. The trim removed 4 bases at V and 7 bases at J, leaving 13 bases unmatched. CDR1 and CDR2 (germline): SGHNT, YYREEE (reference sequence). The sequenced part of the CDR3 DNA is TGTGCCAGCAGCGGTGACAGGGTGCCGAAGGGGACC. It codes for CASSGDRVPKGT. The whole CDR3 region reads CASSGDRVPKGTQYF.

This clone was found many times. The sequenced CDR3 bases are TGCAGTGCTAGTTCGGGCGGGAGCGTCAACAATGAG. Translation: CSASSGGSVNNE. The entire CDR3 reads CSASSGGSVNNEQFF. The V call is TRBV20-1, the J call TRBJ2-1; 7 positions match TRBD2. The sequence runs out 3 residues before the end of the CDR3; the remainder is reconstructed from the germline J gene. Unmatched junction bases numbered 10, after V lost 3 bases and J lost 5 bases. CDR3 length equals 15 residues. Germline values: CDR1 DFQATT, CDR2 SNEGSKA (reference sequence).

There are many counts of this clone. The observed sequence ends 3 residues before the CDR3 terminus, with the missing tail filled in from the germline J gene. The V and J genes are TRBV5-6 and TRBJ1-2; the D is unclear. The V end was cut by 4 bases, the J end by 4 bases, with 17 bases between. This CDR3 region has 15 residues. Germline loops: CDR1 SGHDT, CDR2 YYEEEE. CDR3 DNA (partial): TGTGCCAGCAGCATGAACCCCGCGACAACCTATGGC. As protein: CASSMNPATTYG. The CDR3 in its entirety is CASSMNPATTYGYTF.

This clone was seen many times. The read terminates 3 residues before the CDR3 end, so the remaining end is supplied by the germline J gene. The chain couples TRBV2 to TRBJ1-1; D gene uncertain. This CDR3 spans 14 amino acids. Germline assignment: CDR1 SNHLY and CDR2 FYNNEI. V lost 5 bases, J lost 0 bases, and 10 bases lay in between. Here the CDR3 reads CASSLLTLNTEAFF. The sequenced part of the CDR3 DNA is TGTGCCAGCAGTCTGTTGACACTGAACACTGAA.

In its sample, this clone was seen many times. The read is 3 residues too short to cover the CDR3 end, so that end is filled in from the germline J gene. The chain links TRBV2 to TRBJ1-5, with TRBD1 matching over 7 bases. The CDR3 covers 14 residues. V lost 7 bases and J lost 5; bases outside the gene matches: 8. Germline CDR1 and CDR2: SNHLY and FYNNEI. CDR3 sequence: CASNADREDQPQHF. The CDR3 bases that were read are TGTGCCAGCAATGCAGACAGGGAAGATCAGCCC.